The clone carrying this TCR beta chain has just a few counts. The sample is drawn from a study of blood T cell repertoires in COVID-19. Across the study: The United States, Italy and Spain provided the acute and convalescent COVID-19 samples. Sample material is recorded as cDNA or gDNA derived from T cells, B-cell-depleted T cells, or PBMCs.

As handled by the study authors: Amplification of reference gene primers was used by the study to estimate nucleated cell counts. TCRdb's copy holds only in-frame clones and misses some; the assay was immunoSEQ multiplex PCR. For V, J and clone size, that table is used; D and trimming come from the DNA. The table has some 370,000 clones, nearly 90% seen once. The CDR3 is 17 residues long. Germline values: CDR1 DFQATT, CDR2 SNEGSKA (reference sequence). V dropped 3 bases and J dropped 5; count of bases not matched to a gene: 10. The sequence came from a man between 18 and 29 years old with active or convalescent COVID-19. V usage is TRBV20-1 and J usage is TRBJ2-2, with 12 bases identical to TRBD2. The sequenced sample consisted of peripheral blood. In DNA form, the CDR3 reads TGCAGTGCTAGTAGGGCTAGCGGGGGGGCCTTTACCGGGGAGCTGTTTTTT. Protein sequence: CSASRASGGAFTGELFF.